The T cell receptor (beta chain) under discussion was sequenced for a study of blood T cell repertoires in COVID-19. Study as a whole: The United States, Italy and Spain provided the acute and convalescent COVID-19 samples.

Under the authors' procedure: Scientists estimated how many nucleated cells there were by amplifying reference gene primers. Generated by immunoSEQ multiplex PCR, the TCRdb table keeps only in-frame clones and is missing some. V and J calls and clone size are given by that table; D and trimming were obtained from the DNA. The sample comprises roughly 70,000 clones, 88% of which are singletons, and about 1.3% rests with the top ten. From germline, CDR1 is MDHEN and CDR2 SYDVKM. The ends were cut back, 3 bases at V and 5 bases at J, with 13 bases in the middle. The CDR3 runs 15 residues. The J gene is TRBJ1-4, the V gene TRBV28; D is uncertain. The receptor comes from a human donor in a cohort sampled during active COVID-19. The sample was peripheral blood. CDR3 sequence: CASSFASLLNEKLFF. CDR3 coding DNA: TGTGCCAGCAGTTTTGCGAGTCTTCTCAATGAAAAACTGTTTTTT.